Listed below are T cell receptor beta chains from one sample, sequenced in a study of breast tumors, draining lymph nodes, adjacent tissues. TCRdb re-derived calls from the multiplex PCR reads in MiXCR, one entry per CDR3 protein. The data show some 100,000 distinct CDR3 sequences, approximately 21% seen once. The sample comprised axillary lymph node tissue. The receptors here all came from a female donor with breast cancer. Some clones in this sample may be carry-over from other donors' samples. Each CDR3 is given without its conserved first and last residue.

j_call,cdr3_length,v_call,cdr3_aa
TRBJ1-5,13,TRBV25-1,ASRGPGRGGQPQH
TRBJ1-5,13,TRBV19,ASSPGGISNQPQH
TRBJ2-5,13,TRBV5-6,ASSFLNRVGETQY
TRBJ1-4,11,TRBV20-1,SATPDSPEKLF
TRBJ2-7,10,TRBV20-1,SASGPSYEQY
TRBJ2-7,12,TRBV25-1,ATTGGLAAHEQY
TRBJ2-1,14,TRBV12-3/TRBV12-4,ASSFGPGSGHNEQF
TRBJ2-5,14,TRBV10-2,ASSDPGGNHQETQY
TRBJ1-6,13,TRBV28,ASTLEGRRNSPLH
TRBJ1-3,13,TRBV30,AWSVQQTPGNTIY
TRBJ2-1,14,TRBV4-2,ASSQEVGRQGNEQF
TRBJ1-2,12,TRBV5-4,ASRYRDRGPGYT
TRBJ1-2,14,TRBV5-6,ASRRDVGRDNYGYT
TRBJ1-2,11,TRBV3-1,ASSQGETYGYT
TRBJ1-1,10,TRBV2,ASSRVSSGAF
TRBJ1-2,13,TRBV20-1,SARIWTGDDYGYT
TRBJ1-3,15,TRBV9,ASTPTGQVPSGNTIY
TRBJ2-7,11,TRBV12-3/TRBV12-4,ASSLGLTYEQY
TRBJ1-5,14,TRBV4-1,ASSQPSKALNQPQH
TRBJ1-1,12,TRBV12-3/TRBV12-4,ASRQGAVGTEAF
TRBJ2-5,12,TRBV27,ASSPRGLQETQY
TRBJ2-2,14,TRBV5-1,ASGDSSQPGTGELF
TRBJ2-2,11,TRBV9,ASSVSAAGELF
TRBJ2-4,12,TRBV19,ASSSREAKNIQY
TRBJ2-5,12,TRBV12-3/TRBV12-4,ASKFGGGGETQY
TRBJ1-6,14,TRBV28,ASSFRRLLWGSPLH